This TCR beta chain was obtained from a study of blood T cell repertoires in COVID-19. Germline CDR1 is SNHLY and CDR2 is FYNNEI. The CDR3 sequence is 13 residues long. V shed 5 bases and J 5 bases; nucleotides not matched to a gene: 4. The table came from immunoSEQ multiplex PCR; TCRdb's copy has only in-frame clones and leaves some out. Here the sample spans 300,000 or so clones, under 90% being singletons. The receptor comes from a woman aged 25 to 45 with COVID-19, enrolled during active disease. Material for sequencing was peripheral blood. The rearrangement joins TRBV2 to TRBJ2-5, with 8 bases that match TRBD2. The CDR3 loop reads CASSTSGQETQYF. Here the CDR3 DNA reads TGTGCCAGCAGTACTAGCGGTCAGGAGACCCAGTACTTC.